This entry is about one T cell receptor beta chain. Original handling: Amplification of reference gene primers provided the estimated nucleated cell counts. Only in-frame clones appear in the TCRdb table, and some are missing; sequencing was by immunoSEQ multiplex PCR. The V and J calls and the clone size are those of that table, but D and trimming were determined from the DNA. The sample yields approximately 150,000 clones, more than 75% seen once. The sample originates from a study of blood T cell repertoires in COVID-19. As for the study in general: Collection of acute and convalescent COVID-19 samples took place in the United States, Italy and Spain. PBMCs, B-cell-depleted T cells, or T cells were the source of the cDNA or gDNA that made up the material.

V lost 6 bases and J 5 bases, leaving 19 bases between the germline ends. The CDR3 has 15 residues. From germline, CDR1 is MNHNY and CDR2 SVGAGI (reference sequence). The sequenced sample consisted of peripheral blood. This clonotype was obtained from a human donor with acute or convalescent COVID-19. The donor label of this sample is uncertain. The rearrangement uses TRBV6-6 and TRBJ1-2; D perhaps matches TRBD1 (6 bases). For the CDR3, the DNA is TGTGCCAGCAGCCTCCTTGGACAGATCGGTTATGGCTACACCTTC. Its protein is CASSLLGQIGYGYTF.